The source of this TCR beta chain is a study of OX40 agonist ivuxolimab in advanced cancers. About the research overall: Allowance was made for prior anti-PD-1, anti-PD-L1 or anti-CTLA-4 therapy, and 40% had some.

Study observations and caveats: Within 6 weeks, CD4+ and CD8+ blood T cells expanded clonally at 0.1 to 3.0 mg/kg.

Comment on this clone: Its target is not known.

Samples of blood were obtained at baseline, on cycle 4 day 1, and on cycle 7 day 1. The V end lost 0 bases, the J end lost 7 bases, and 13 bases lay between the germline ends. Germline values: CDR1 MNHEY, CDR2 SVGAGI. The CDR3 extends over 14 amino acids. Sequencing used immunoSEQ multiplex PCR; TCRdb keeps in-frame clones, though not all of them. In the table there are tens of thousands of clones, approximately 92% of which are singletons. Sequenced here: CD4+ or CD8+ T cells sorted from blood, sampled in a trial of the OX40 agonist ivuxolimab. V usage is TRBV6-5 and J usage is TRBJ2-7; D unclear. The TCR was taken from an adult with an advanced solid tumor such as melanoma, head and neck, liver or kidney cancer. The CDR3 region has the DNA TGTGCCAGCAGTTACTCGATTTCCCTGGGAGAGCAGTACGTC. It encodes CASSYSISLGEQYV.